This record looks at one T cell receptor (beta chain) sequence and its context. The study drew participants aged 18 to 89 years from roughly 25 US areas. Each participant's cohort was designated according to participant-reported clinical history. How the authors handled the data: Amplification of reference gene primers was used by the study to estimate nucleated cell counts. TCRdb's copy holds only in-frame clones and misses some; the assay was immunoSEQ multiplex PCR. V, J and clone size reflect that table, while D and trimming were determined from the DNA. Found here are over 250,000 clones, under 90% of them singletons; the top ten hold under 4.5%. This sample was included in a study of blood T cell repertoires in COVID-19. V lost 0 bases to trimming and J lost 7 bases; unmatched junction nucleotides: 5. The germline V gene has CDR1 MGHRA and CDR2 YSYEKL. The CDR3 is 15 amino acids.

The receptor was isolated from a young man with acute COVID-19. Material: PBMCs or T cells enriched from blood (not recorded which). The chain couples TRBV4-1 to TRBJ1-5; TRBD1 matches at 8 bases. The CDR3: CASSQDTGGGQPQHF. The CDR3 DNA follows: TGCGCCAGCAGCCAAGACACAGGGGGAGGCCAGCCCCAGCATTTT.